The rows below give T cell receptor beta chains drawn from one sample of a study of CD4 T cells in relation to SARS-CoV-2 and coronaviruses. The table came from immunoSEQ multiplex PCR; TCRdb's copy has only in-frame clones and leaves some out. The sample lists 60,000 to 65,000 clones; 94% were seen once. The specimen sequenced was naive CD4+ T cells from PBMCs. These TCRs come from a human donor in good health. Each CDR3 is given with its conserved first and last residue. A D gene is named only where the DNA matches it firmly.

V gene,D gene,J gene,CDR3 protein
TRBV28,NA,TRBJ2-1,CASSLRYNEQFF
TRBV5-1,TRBD1,TRBJ2-7,CASSGPDRGSYEQYF
TRBV10-1,NA,TRBJ1-5,CASSESVGQPQHF
TRBV4-2,TRBD2,TRBJ2-4,CASSPVGGEAKNIQYF
TRBV28,NA,TRBJ2-7,CASSPPYTYEQYF
TRBV7-9,TRBD2,TRBJ2-1,CASSPPSGKDNEQFF
TRBV11-2,NA,TRBJ1-5,CASSLLGDAGNNQPQHF
TRBV28,NA,TRBJ1-5,CASSFPSPSAYNQPQHF
TRBV27,TRBD2,TRBJ2-1,CASSLAGGPRNEQFF
TRBV5-6,NA,TRBJ2-1,CASSSSGVVNEQFF
TRBV24-1,NA,TRBJ2-7,CATSVGRLSSYEQYF
TRBV18,TRBD1,TRBJ2-3,CASSLGTDTDTQYF
TRBV5-1,TRBD1,TRBJ2-6,CASSSSTGAGANVLTF
TRBV11-3,NA,TRBJ2-2,CASSSVARGPRELFF
TRBV9,TRBD2,TRBJ2-1,CASSPSGTSGNSEQFF
TRBV28,TRBD1,TRBJ1-1,CASSIHPQGVVAGAFF
TRBV29-1,TRBD2,TRBJ2-1,CSVGGLAGLLNEQFF
TRBV28,NA,TRBJ1-2,CASTQHPSFAYGYTF
TRBV5-1,NA,TRBJ2-5,CASSLANTGQETQYF
TRBV24-1,TRBD1,TRBJ1-5,CATSDPGQPNQPQHF
TRBV7-6,TRBD1,TRBJ2-5,CASSLTGTGGLETQYF
TRBV27,NA,TRBJ1-4,CASSFSLPGATNEKLFF
TRBV6-1,NA,TRBJ1-3,CASSDRDTIYF
TRBV3-1/TRBV3-2,NA,TRBJ1-3,CASAADSSGNTIYF
TRBV28,NA,TRBJ2-7,CATTLGSLSYEQYF
TRBV28,NA,TRBJ1-1,CASTAEPLAFF
TRBV6-1,TRBD2,TRBJ2-1,CASSEDSGRASYNEQFF
TRBV3-1/TRBV3-2,NA,TRBJ1-2,CASSQGTQAGYGYTF
TRBV18,NA,TRBJ2-4,CASSPPLEGLAKNIQYF
TRBV10-1,NA,TRBJ1-2,CAIVATQGANYGYTF
TRBV3-1/TRBV3-2,TRBD2,TRBJ2-3,CASSQGGRRSDTQYF
TRBV4-1,NA,TRBJ2-3,CASSQEGKGRSDTQYF
TRBV19,NA,TRBJ1-2,CASSIDPTRFGYGYTF
TRBV3-1/TRBV3-2,TRBD2,TRBJ2-1,CASSQGRGINNDEQFF
TRBV5-1,NA,TRBJ2-3,CASSLGHLAGDTQYF
TRBV5-4,NA,TRBJ2-2,CASSIATGELFF
TRBV19,NA,TRBJ2-1,CATARGEQFF
TRBV7-3,NA,TRBJ2-1,CASSLSFRGRATNEQFF
TRBV13,NA,TRBJ1-3,CASSLGDSGNTIYF
TRBV7-9,TRBD1,TRBJ2-5,CASSEGQGALLETQYF
TRBV6-1,NA,TRBJ2-7,CASSDGWTYEQYF
TRBV7-9,TRBD2,TRBJ2-7,CASSYGGGDEQYF
TRBV2,NA,TRBJ1-5,CASSEEGSTSGSNQPQHF
TRBV7-8,NA,TRBJ2-2,CASSLSERATPRNTGELFF
TRBV24-1,NA,TRBJ2-6,CATSLGSAGANVLTF
TRBV2,NA,TRBJ2-7,CASSLQGSSYEQYF
TRBV7-9,NA,TRBJ1-4,CASSLVREELFF
TRBV18,TRBD2,TRBJ2-1,CASSPQGLAGGTYNEQFF
TRBV19,NA,TRBJ2-2,CASRTANTGELFF
TRBV20-1,NA,TRBJ1-2,CSAILNYGYTF
TRBV6-5,NA,TRBJ1-1,CASSPRGANTEAFF
TRBV6-5,NA,TRBJ2-7,CASSYPVRTYEQYF
TRBV5-1,NA,TRBJ2-2,CASSEGGNTGELFF
TRBV6-5,NA,TRBJ2-7,CASSHGTTAGEQYF
TRBV28,NA,TRBJ1-2,CASSLRVRGYTF